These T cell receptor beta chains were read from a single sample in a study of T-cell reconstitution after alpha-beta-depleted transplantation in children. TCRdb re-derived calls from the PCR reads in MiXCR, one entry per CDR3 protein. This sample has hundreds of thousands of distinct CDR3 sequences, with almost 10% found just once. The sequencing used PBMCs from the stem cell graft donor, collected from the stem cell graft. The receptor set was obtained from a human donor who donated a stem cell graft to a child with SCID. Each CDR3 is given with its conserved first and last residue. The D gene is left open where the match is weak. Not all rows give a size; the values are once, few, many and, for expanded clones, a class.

TGTGCCAGCAGTTTTGGAGATGATTATAATTCACCCCTCCACTTT	CASSFGDDYNSPLHF	NA	TRBV12-3/TRBV12-4	few	TRBJ1-6
TGCGCCAGCAGCTCGTCCCTACAGGGAAATGAGCAGTTCTTC	CASSSSLQGNEQFF	NA	TRBV5-1	few	TRBJ2-1
TGCAGTGCTAGCGCCGGGACCCTAACTAACTATGGCTACACCTTC	CSASAGTLTNYGYTF	NA	TRBV20-1	few	TRBJ1-2
TGTGCCAGCAGCACATACCCAGGGGGTAACACAGATACGCAGTATTTT	CASSTYPGGNTDTQYF	TRBD1	TRBV7-9	many	TRBJ2-3
TGTGCCAGCAGCCAGGCCGGGGGGACTCAAGAGACCCAGTACTTC	CASSQAGGTQETQYF	TRBD2	TRBV7-8	few	TRBJ2-5
TGTGCCAGCAGTTTTGGGGCCCACATTAGCAATCAGCCCCAGCATTTT	CASSFGAHISNQPQHF	NA	TRBV12-3/TRBV12-4	few	TRBJ1-5
TGCGCCAGCAGCTTGGTGGGGGATGGAAACACCATATATTTT	CASSLVGDGNTIYF	NA	TRBV5-1	NA	TRBJ1-3
TGTGCCAGCGGACATTTAGGAAATCAGCCCCAGCATTTT	CASGHLGNQPQHF	NA	TRBV27	few	TRBJ1-5
TGTGCCAGCAGCTTAGGCCTAACTAGCGGGGGGCTCTACGAGCAGTACTTC	CASSLGLTSGGLYEQYF	TRBD2	TRBV13	few	TRBJ2-7
TGTGCCAGCAGCCCTCAGTCAGGGGGGAGTGAAAAACTGTTTTTT	CASSPQSGGSEKLFF	TRBD1	TRBV11-2	few	TRBJ1-4